This T cell receptor (beta chain) was obtained from a study of blood T cell repertoires in COVID-19. The germline gives CDR1 GTSNPN, CDR2 SVGIG (reference sequence). The J segment lost 8 bases and the V segment lost 3 bases, leaving 7 bases of the junction unmatched. This CDR3 has 14 amino acids. Assay: immunoSEQ multiplex PCR; the TCRdb copy retains only in-frame clones and omits some. Among 110,000 to 150,000 clones listed, roughly 85% were seen once. This receptor was identified in a man aged 55-75 years with acute or convalescent COVID-19. The rearrangement joins TRBV30 to TRBJ2-3, with 11 bases fitting TRBD2. Sequenced sample: peripheral blood. The CDR3 DNA follows: TGTGCCTGGAGCCTAGCGGGAGGTTCGGGTACGCAGTATTTT. Protein product: CAWSLAGGSGTQYF.